These 21 T cell receptor beta chains came from one sample sequenced in a study of early T cells in non-severe SARS-CoV-2 infection. A single record per CDR3 protein comes from TCRdb applying MiXCR to the 5' RACE reads. This sample has some 85,000 distinct CDR3 sequences, with roughly 13% found just once. The specimen was whole blood. Receptors originate from an adult who was a healthcare worker with PCR-confirmed SARS-CoV-2 infection or an uninfected control (not recorded which).

This clonotype occurred many times. The chain combines TRBV5-1 with TRBJ2-5; 12 bases fit TRBD2. Trimming took 4 bases from V and 2 from J; bases not matched to a gene: 6. From germline, CDR1 is SGHRS and CDR2 YFSETQ. CDR3 length equals 16 residues. The CDR3: CASSPGLAGFQETQYF. Written as DNA, the CDR3 is TGCGCCAGCAGCCCCGGACTAGCGGGGTTTCAAGAGACCCAGTACTTC.

The rearrangement joins TRBV9 to TRBJ1-2, with TRBD1 as a possible D gene (5 bases). The CDR3 is 15 residues long. The germline CDR1 and CDR2 sequences are SGDLS and YYNGEE. V was shortened by 3 bases and J by 8 bases, with 20 bases between the two germline ends. DNA for the CDR3: TGTGCCAGCAGCGCCTTTGGGGGAAACTCGGGAGGCTACACCTTC. As protein: CASSAFGGNSGGYTF.

This clonotype was seen at least ten times. The chain uses TRBV19 and TRBJ2-5, with a tentative D call TRBD2 (6 bases). Trimming cost V 9 bases and J 4 bases, with 18 bases left between them. Per germline, CDR1 LNHDA and CDR2 SQIVND (reference sequence). The CDR3 spans 14 residues. The DNA of the CDR3 is TGTGCCAGCAGCGGGTTAGCGACGGTAGAGACCCAGTACTTC. The encoded protein is CASSGLATVETQYF.

This clonotype was recorded a few times. The chain is built from TRBV6-1 and TRBJ2-7; perhaps TRBD2 as D (6 bases). The V end was cut by 6 bases, the J end by 3 bases, with 12 bases between. The CDR3 extends over 13 amino acids. The germline CDR1 and CDR2 sequences are MNHNS and SASEGT. CDR3 DNA: TGTGCCAGCAGCGCGGGACTCAACTACGAGCAGTACTTC. This gives the protein CASSAGLNYEQYF.

This chain uses TRBV11-2 with TRBJ2-3, with D uncertain. Trimming took off 4 bases at V and 0 bases at J, with 14 bases between the two ends. Germline-derived CDR1 and CDR2 are SGHAT and FQNNGV. This CDR3 is 16 amino acids long. The CDR3 sequence is CASSSRLVASTDTQYF. For the CDR3, the DNA is TGTGCCAGCAGCTCCCGACTCGTCGCGAGCACAGATACGCAGTATTTT.

This clonotype showed up just a few times. This sequence joins TRBV6-1 and TRBJ1-5; D perhaps matches TRBD1 (5 bases). Germline CDR1 and CDR2: MNHNS and SASEGT. The length of the CDR3 is 15 residues. V gave up 7 bases and J gave up 4 bases, with 17 bases separating them. This chain's CDR3 is CASTVGTRLNQPQHF. DNA of the CDR3: TGTGCCAGCACCGTAGGGACTCGACTAAATCAGCCCCAGCATTTT.

V and J are TRBV3-1 and TRBJ1-1, with D unresolved. The germline gives CDR1 LGHDT, CDR2 YNNKEL (reference sequence). V was clipped by 6 bases and J by 6 bases, with 17 bases between them. CDR3 length: 14 residues. CDR3 in amino acids: CASRHGRGGSEAFF. CDR3 nucleotide sequence: TGTGCCAGCAGGCATGGGAGAGGTGGATCTGAAGCTTTCTTT.

This clonotype was recorded a few times. This chain joins TRBV7-9 and TRBJ2-1; perhaps TRBD1 as D (6 bases). CDR3 length: 14 residues. Germline V lookup: CDR1 SEHNR, CDR2 FQNEAQ (reference sequence). V shed 3 bases and J shed 2 bases, with 8 bases lying between them. The CDR3 DNA reads as TGTGCCAGCAGCTTGGACAGCCCCTACAATGAGCAGTTCTTC. This gives the protein CASSLDSPYNEQFF.

The chain employs TRBV3-1 and TRBJ2-2; D is perhaps TRBD1 or TRBD2 (6 bases each). The CDR3 runs to 15 residues. Germline V gene sequence: CDR1 LGHDT, CDR2 YNNKEL (reference sequence). V shed 1 base and J shed 7 bases, with 13 bases lying between them. The CDR3 loop is CASSQVGGAGGELFF. DNA for the CDR3: TGTGCCAGCAGCCAAGTCGGGGGCGCGGGCGGGGAGCTGTTTTTT.

In this sample, this clonotype turned up a few times. The chain links TRBV3-1 to TRBJ2-1; a possible D gene is TRBD1 (5 bases). This CDR3 has 15 amino acids. In germline, CDR1 is LGHDT, CDR2 YNNKEL (reference sequence). Trimming left V 4 bases short and J 6 bases short, with 16 bases between. The CDR3 coding sequence is TGTGCCAGCAGCCCCACCCAGGACACGCTCAATGAGCAGTTCTTC. This sequence encodes CASSPTQDTLNEQFF.

This CDR3 reads CASSFWDRDNSPLHF. The CDR3 DNA sequence: TGTGCCAGCAGCTTCTGGGACAGAGATAATTCACCCCTCCACTTT. The chain carries TRBV5-6 and TRBJ1-6, with TRBD1 matching 7 bases. The CDR3 loop spans 15 amino acids. With V trimmed by 2 bases and J by 5 bases, 4 bases remained unmatched. CDR1 is SGHDT and CDR2 is YYEEEE in the germline V gene. The full variable domain, completed using reference TRBV5-6 and TRBJ1-6, is DAGVTQSPTHLIKTRGQQVTLRCSPKSGHDTVSWYQQALGQGPQFIFQYYEEEERQRGNFPDRFSGHQFPNYSSELNVNALLLGDSALYLCASSFWDRDNSPLHFGNGTRLTVT.

This clonotype was observed at least ten times. The gene calls are TRBV15 and TRBJ2-3; unclear D gene. Trimming removed 3 bases from V and 0 bases from J, with 13 bases in between. Germline V CDR1 and CDR2: LNHNV, YYDKDF (reference sequence). The CDR3 runs to 16 residues. CDR3 amino acids: CATSSLSDRSTDTQYF. The CDR3 DNA is TGTGCCACCAGCAGCCTCTCGGACCGTAGCACAGATACGCAGTATTTT.

Many counts were recorded for this clonotype. V and J are TRBV20-1 and TRBJ2-7; 8 positions match TRBD1. V was clipped by 6 bases and J by 5 bases; unmatched bases: 9. Germline assignment: CDR1 DFQATT and CDR2 SNEGSKA (reference sequence). The CDR3 has 13 residues. This CDR3 reads CSAVRGTGDEQYF. CDR3 nucleotides: TGCAGTGCCGTGAGGGGGACAGGTGACGAGCAGTACTTC.

Details on this clonotype: This may come from a read error, since a much larger clone is one base off. The chain combines TRBV11-2 with TRBJ2-3, with no clear D. The CDR3 extends over 11 amino acids. CDR1 is SGHAT and CDR2 is FQNNGV in the germline V gene. Deletions cut 7 bases from V and 2 bases from J, with 4 bases between. DNA for the CDR3: TGTGCCAGCACCTTCACAGATACGCAGTATTTT. Encoded protein: CASTFTDTQYF.

This clonotype was found a few times. The V call is TRBV10-2, the J call TRBJ1-1; D remains unclear. V shed 5 bases and J shed 5 bases, with 12 bases lying between them. Germline CDR1 reads WSHSY; CDR2 reads SAAADI. CDR3 length: 13 residues. The CDR3, as DNA: TGCGCCAGCAGTTGGGGTTCGGGTACTGAAGCTTTCTTT. Translation: CASSWGSGTEAFF.

The chain uses TRBV19 and TRBJ2-5; D is unclear. There are 12 residues in the CDR3. Per germline, CDR1 LNHDA and CDR2 SQIVND (reference sequence). V was cut by 1 base and J by 3 bases, with 3 bases left in between. For the CDR3, the DNA is TGTGCCAGTAGTATAGGAGAAGAGACCCAGTACTTC. Residues: CASSIGEETQYF. The full variable domain, in which reference TRBV19 and TRBJ2-5 provide the parts outside the CDR3, is DGGITQSPKYLFRKEGQNVTLSCEQNLNHDAMYWYRQDPGQGLRLIYYSQIVNDFQKGDIAEGYSVSREKKESFPLTVTSAQKNPTAFYLCASSIGEETQYFGPGTRLLVL.

This clonotype has a handful of counts. The chain links TRBV20-1 to TRBJ2-7; 9 nucleotides align to TRBD1. V lost 5 bases, J lost 1 base, and 9 bases stayed unmatched. This CDR3 has 15 residues. CDR1 is DFQATT, CDR2 SNEGSKA, per germline (reference sequence). Here the CDR3 DNA reads TGCAGTGCTCGGCTAAGGGACAGGGCATCCTACGAGCAGTACTTC. It codes for CSARLRDRASYEQYF.

Only a few counts were recorded for this clonotype. This chain connects TRBV7-9 to TRBJ2-5; D possibly corresponds to TRBD1 (6 bases). The CDR3 has 18 residues. Germline assignment: CDR1 SEHNR and CDR2 FQNEAQ (reference sequence). V gave up 0 bases and J gave up 1 base, with 18 bases separating them. This CDR3 reads CASSLALGPRQVQETQYF. The CDR3 DNA is TGTGCCAGCAGCTTAGCTCTGGGGCCGAGACAGGTCCAAGAGACCCAGTACTTC.

This rearrangement joins TRBV9 to TRBJ2-2; 11 nucleotides line up with TRBD2. The V gene end was trimmed by 3 bases and the J gene end by 7 bases; junction bases not matched to a gene: 11. Germline V gives CDR1 SGDLS, CDR2 YYNGEE. The CDR3 runs to 17 residues. The CDR3 sequence is CASSANTASGGRGELFF. In DNA, the CDR3 is TGTGCCAGCAGCGCCAACACCGCTAGCGGGGGGCGCGGGGAGCTGTTTTTT.

As concerns this clonotype: Here the CDR3 omits its conserved ending phenylalanine or tryptophan, so a read error is the likely source. This chain connects TRBV6-5 to TRBJ2-5, with 7 positions matching TRBD1. This CDR3 region has 13 residues. Trimming at V came to 6 bases and at J to 3 bases, leaving 4 bases not matched to a gene. In germline, CDR1 is MNHEY, CDR2 SVGAGI. The CDR3 spells CASRKTGKETQYS. The CDR3 DNA follows: TGTGCCAGCAGAAAGACAGGGAAAGAGACCCAGTACTCC.

V and J are TRBV10-1 and TRBJ2-7, with D tentatively TRBD1 or TRBD2 (5 bases each). V lost 0 bases and J 1 base, leaving 13 bases between the germline ends. In germline, CDR1 is WNHNN, CDR2 SYGVQD (reference sequence). This CDR3 contains 16 residues. The CDR3 protein is CASSESWDARSYEQYF. CDR3 coding DNA: TGCGCCAGCAGTGAGTCGTGGGACGCCCGTTCCTACGAGCAGTACTTC.